A single sample gave rise to the 25 T cell receptor beta chains below, sequenced in a study of blood T cell repertoires in COVID-19. Sequenced by immunoSEQ multiplex PCR; TCRdb stores in-frame clones only, minus some. The data hold roughly 100,000 clones, with approximately 84% observed a single time. Sequencing was done on a sample of peripheral blood. The receptors shown here come from a human donor in a cohort sampled during active COVID-19.

The chain has TRBV19 and TRBJ1-6; D perhaps matches TRBD1 (5 bases). Trimming cost V 6 bases and J 5 bases, with 14 bases left between them. CDR1 and CDR2 (germline): LNHDA, SQIVND (reference sequence). The CDR3 consists of 15 residues. This chain's CDR3 is CASSSIGADNSPLHF. The CDR3 bases are TGTGCCAGTAGCTCGATAGGGGCCGATAATTCACCCCTCCACTTT.

This clone was recorded only once. The chain recombines TRBV24-1 with TRBJ2-1; 9 nucleotides line up with TRBD2. Germline lookup yields CDR1 KGHDR and CDR2 SFDVKD. V dropped 7 bases and J dropped 0; count of bases not matched to a gene: 6. The CDR3 has 16 amino acids. CDR3 protein: CATSLKAGGSYNEQFF. DNA for the CDR3: TGTGCCACCAGCTTAAAAGCGGGAGGCTCCTACAATGAGCAGTTCTTC.

The chain uses TRBV18 and TRBJ1-1, with 8 bases fitting TRBD1. The CDR3 runs 17 residues. V shed 3 bases and J 1 base; nucleotides not matched to a gene: 10. The germline V gene has CDR1 KGHSH and CDR2 LQKENI. In DNA, the CDR3 is TGTGCCAGCTCACCGTTAGGGCCGGACAGGGAGAACACTGAAGCTTTCTTT. This encodes CASSPLGPDRENTEAFF. Filled out from reference TRBV18 and TRBJ1-1, the complete variable domain reads NAGVMQNPRHLVRRRGQEARLRCSPMKGHSHVYWYRQLPEEGLKFMVYLQKENIIDESGMPKERFSAEFPKEGPSILRIQQVVRGDSAAYFCASSPLGPDRENTEAFFGQGTRLTVV.

The V gene is TRBV11-3, the J gene TRBJ1-1; no definite D call. There are 13 residues in the CDR3. Per germline, CDR1 SGHNT and CDR2 YENEEA. With 6 bases removed from V and 2 bases from J, the gap between germline ends came to 10 bases. The CDR3, as DNA: TGTGCCAGCAGACGCGCGGGAAACACTGAAGCTTTCTTT. It translates to CASRRAGNTEAFF.

This clone was detected once. The CDR3 here is CASSLEAGVGNEQFF. The CDR3, as DNA: TGTGCCAGCAGTCTAGAAGCGGGGGTAGGGAATGAGCAGTTCTTC. J is TRBJ2-1 and V is TRBV13; 8 nucleotides agree with TRBD2. Germline V CDR1 and CDR2: PRHDT, FYEKMQ (reference sequence). V lost 6 bases to trimming and J lost 7 bases; unmatched junction nucleotides: 11. The CDR3 covers 15 residues.

The chain is built from TRBV7-2 and TRBJ1-3; the D gene is possibly TRBD1 (6 bases). The V gene lost 3 bases and the J gene lost 0 bases, with 12 bases spanning the gap. CDR1 SGHTA and CDR2 FQGNSA come from the germline V gene. CDR3 length: 16 amino acids. The DNA of the CDR3 is TGTGCCAGCAGCTTTCGGACAGAAGCCTCTGGAAACACCATATATTTT. It is translated as CASSFRTEASGNTIYF.

The rearrangement uses TRBV28 and TRBJ1-2; TRBD1 matches at 8 bases. Germline-derived CDR1 and CDR2 are MDHEN and SYDVKM. The V and J ends lost 6 bases and 8 bases, in that order; junction bases with no gene match: 5. CDR3 size: 12 residues. For the CDR3, the DNA is TGTGCCAGCAGGCTGACAGGGGAGGGCTACACCTTC. Protein: CASRLTGEGYTF.

The chain carries TRBV27 and TRBJ2-2, with D unresolved. Germline CDR1 reads MNHEY; CDR2 reads SMNVEV (reference sequence). Trimming shortened V by 1 base and J by 1 base, and 4 bases separated the two germline ends. This CDR3 spans 14 amino acids. CDR3 amino acids: CASSLWQNTGELFF. The CDR3 nucleotides are TGTGCCAGCAGTTTATGGCAGAACACCGGGGAGCTGTTTTTT.

The V gene is TRBV7-7, the J gene TRBJ2-7, with D possibly being TRBD2 (6 bases). Deletions cut 4 bases from V and 7 bases from J, with 14 bases between. Looked up from germline, CDR1 is SSHAT and CDR2 is FNYEAQ (reference sequence). CDR3 length: 13 amino acids. The CDR3 DNA reads as TGTGCCAGCAGCTCCGGCGGGATGGGGGAGCAGTACTTC. Amino acid sequence: CASSSGGMGEQYF.

The genes are TRBV25-1 and TRBJ1-1; no firm D call. Between the trimmed V and J ends, which lost 1 base and 1 base, there was a span of 10 bases. Germline lookup yields CDR1 MGHDK and CDR2 SYGVNS. This CDR3 region has 15 residues. The DNA for the CDR3 is TGTGCCAGCAGTGAATTGCACCGAGGGAACACTGAAGCTTTCTTT. Translating it yields CASSELHRGNTEAFF.

J is TRBJ1-2 and V is TRBV11-2; D is unresolved. V lost 2 bases and J 0 bases, leaving 16 bases between the germline ends. CDR1 is SGHAT and CDR2 is FQNNGV in the germline V gene. The CDR3 has 17 residues. In nucleotides, the CDR3 is TGTGCCAGCAGCTTACTCACAAACCTAGGCTCTAACTATGGCTACACCTTC. Translation: CASSLLTNLGSNYGYTF. The whole variable domain, remainder taken from reference TRBV11-2 and TRBJ1-2, is EAGVAQSPRYKIIEKRQSVAFWCNPISGHATLYWYQQILGQGPKLLIQFQNNGVVDDSQLPKDRFSAERLKGVDSTLKIQPAKLEDSAVYLCASSLLTNLGSNYGYTFGSGTRLTVV.

This chain uses TRBV7-3 with TRBJ2-1; no reliable D call. CDR3 length: 17 amino acids. The V gene lost 5 bases and the J gene lost 7 bases, with 24 bases spanning the gap. CDR1 is SGHTA and CDR2 is FQGTGA in the germline V gene. CDR3 DNA sequence: TGTGCCAGCAGCCCCACTGAAATCCGGGTTTTAAAGAATGAGCAGTTCTTC. Its translation is CASSPTEIRVLKNEQFF.

The V and J genes are TRBV3-1 (or the pseudogene TRBV3-2) and TRBJ1-5, with no clear D. Germline values: CDR1 LGHDT, CDR2 YNNKEL (reference sequence). Between the trimmed V and J ends, which lost 0 bases and 1 base, there was a span of 4 bases. This CDR3 is 14 amino acids long. Here the CDR3 reads CASSQESSNQPQHF. CDR3 coding DNA: TGTGCCAGCAGCCAAGAATCAAGCAATCAGCCCCAGCATTTT.

This chain joins TRBV6-4 and TRBJ2-3; D is possibly TRBD2 (5 bases). Between the trimmed V and J ends, which lost 0 bases and 0 bases, there was a span of 10 bases. Germline loops: CDR1 MRHNA, CDR2 SNTAGT. CDR3 size: 16 residues. CDR3 sequence (DNA): TGTGCCAGCAGTGACTCGGGGAGATCTAGCACAGATACGCAGTATTTT. Protein sequence: CASSDSGRSSTDTQYF.

J is TRBJ1-2 and V is TRBV5-1, with a tentative D call TRBD1 (5 bases). The V gene lost 0 bases and the J gene lost 2 bases, with 11 bases spanning the gap. This CDR3 region has 15 residues. From germline, CDR1 is SGHRS and CDR2 YFSETQ. The CDR3: CASSLGAGINYGYTF. CDR3 coding DNA: TGCGCCAGCAGCTTGGGGGCAGGGATAAACTATGGCTACACCTTC.

V and J are TRBV5-1 and TRBJ1-4; 12 bases are a match to TRBD1. Germline V gene lookup returns CDR1 SGHRS and CDR2 YFSETQ. Trimming took 3 bases from V and 6 from J; bases not matched to a gene: 6. This CDR3 is built from 16 residues. The CDR3, as DNA: TGCGCCAGCAGCTCTGCGGGACAGGGGGCTGATGAAAAACTGTTTTTT. Its protein is CASSSAGQGADEKLFF.

This chain connects TRBV20-1 to TRBJ2-7; TRBD1 might be the D (6 bases). This CDR3 comprises 11 residues. V dropped 3 bases and J dropped 4 bases, with 7 bases sitting between them. The germline V gene has CDR1 DFQATT and CDR2 SNEGSKA (reference sequence). Here the CDR3 reads CSARRGYEQYF. Written as DNA, the CDR3 is TGCAGTGCTAGGAGGGGGTACGAGCAGTACTTC.

The chain recombines TRBV2 with TRBJ2-7; perhaps TRBD2 as D (5 bases). Germline loops: CDR1 SNHLY, CDR2 FYNNEI. The CDR3 length is 11 residues. Trimming cost V 7 bases and J 11 bases, with 15 bases left between them. Here the CDR3 reads CASTLGRPEYF. The CDR3, as DNA: TGTGCCAGCACCCTAGGGAGACCGGAGTACTTC.

V is TRBV3-1 (or the pseudogene TRBV3-2) and J is TRBJ2-3; D might be TRBD2 (5 bases). CDR3 length: 16 residues. The germline V gene encodes CDR1 LGHDT and CDR2 YNNKEL (reference sequence). Trimming removed 4 bases from V and 5 bases from J, with 19 bases in between. In nucleotides, the CDR3 is TGTGCCAGCAGCCTAGACGGGGTTGGAGCGCGAGATACGCAGTATTTT. This gives the protein CASSLDGVGARDTQYF.

This chain uses TRBV2 with TRBJ2-6, with 11 bases lining up with TRBD2. Germline V lookup: CDR1 SNHLY, CDR2 FYNNEI. Trimming cost V 10 bases and J 3 bases; bases outside gene matches: 11. CDR3 length equals 17 residues. As DNA, the CDR3 is TGTGCCAAGGCGTTACTAGCGGGAGAACGTGGGGCCAACGTCCTGACTTTC. This translates into CAKALLAGERGANVLTF.

This rearrangement joins TRBV5-6 to TRBJ2-3, with 8 bases fitting TRBD1. Germline V gives CDR1 SGHDT, CDR2 YYEEEE. Trimming removed 4 bases from V and 2 bases from J; junction bases left unmatched: 12. This CDR3 region has 17 residues. This CDR3 reads CASSDSMGQENTDTQYF. For the CDR3, the DNA is TGTGCCAGCAGCGATAGTATGGGACAGGAGAACACAGATACGCAGTATTTT.

V gene TRBV7-9 combines with J gene TRBJ2-3; D possibly corresponds to TRBD1 (6 bases). Trimming left V 0 bases short and J 6 bases short, with 19 bases between. This CDR3 spans 17 amino acids. CDR1 and CDR2 (germline): SEHNR, FQNEAQ (reference sequence). CDR3 amino acids: CASSLAWLDSQFDTQYF. In DNA, the CDR3 is TGTGCCAGCAGCTTAGCGTGGTTGGACAGTCAGTTTGATACGCAGTATTTT.

Here the CDR3 DNA reads TGTGCCAGCAGCCGATCCGGGACAGGGAGTGGGACCCAGTACTTC. As protein: CASSRSGTGSGTQYF. The V and J genes are TRBV3-1 (or the pseudogene TRBV3-2) and TRBJ2-5, with 9 bases aligning to TRBD1. The CDR3 runs to 15 residues. Germline CDR1 reads LGHDT; CDR2 reads YNNKEL (reference sequence). After removal of 4 bases from V and 7 bases from J, the junction contained 10 bases not matched to a gene.

The chain employs TRBV25-1 and TRBJ1-1; D might be TRBD1 (5 bases). CDR3 length: 14 amino acids. Germline V lookup: CDR1 MGHDK, CDR2 SYGVNS. V shed 3 bases and J shed 5 bases, with 13 bases lying between them. CDR3 in DNA: TGTGCCAGCAGTGATAGGGGCGGGGTAACTGAAGCTTTCTTT. It codes for CASSDRGGVTEAFF.

The J gene is TRBJ2-3, the V gene TRBV18; 8 nucleotides match TRBD2. Per the germline V gene, CDR1 is KGHSH and CDR2 is LQKENI. J lost 1 base, V lost 4 bases, and 16 bases had no gene match. The CDR3 runs 19 residues. CDR3 sequence (DNA): TGTGCCAGCTCACTGCCTCTTCCTGGAGGGGGACTAGGCACAGATACGCAGTATTTT. Translated: CASSLPLPGGGLGTDTQYF.